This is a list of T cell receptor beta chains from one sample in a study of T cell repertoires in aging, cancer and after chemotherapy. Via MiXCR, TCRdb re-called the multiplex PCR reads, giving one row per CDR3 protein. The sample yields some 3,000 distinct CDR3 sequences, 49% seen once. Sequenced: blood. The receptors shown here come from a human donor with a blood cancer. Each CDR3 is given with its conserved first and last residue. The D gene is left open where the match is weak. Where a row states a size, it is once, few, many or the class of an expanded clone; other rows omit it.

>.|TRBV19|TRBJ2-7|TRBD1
TGTGCCAGTAGTAATACAGGGGGATCTAACGAGCAGTACTTT
CASSNTGGSNEQYF
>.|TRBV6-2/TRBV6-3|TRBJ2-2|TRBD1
TGTGCCAGCAGTTATGGGACAGGGAACACCGGGGAGCTGTTTTTT
CASSYGTGNTGELFF
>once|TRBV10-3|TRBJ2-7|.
TGTGCCATCAAAGACGGCCCCTACGAGCAGTACTTC
CAIKDGPYEQYF
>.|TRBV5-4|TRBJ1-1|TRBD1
TGTGCCAGCAGTCGTGACAGGGGGCACACTGAAGCTTTCTTT
CASSRDRGHTEAFF
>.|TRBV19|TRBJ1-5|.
TGTGCCAGTAGTATGGATAGCAATCAGCCCCAGCATTTT
CASSMDSNQPQHF
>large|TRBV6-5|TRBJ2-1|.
TGTGCCTCGAGGGGAAATGAGCAGTTCTTC
CASRGNEQFF
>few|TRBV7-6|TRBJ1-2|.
TGTGCCAGCAGCCCCCCCGGAGGGAGTGTCTATGGCTACACCTTC
CASSPPGGSVYGYTF
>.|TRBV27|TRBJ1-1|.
TGTGCCAGCAGCCTGACAGCCGGCCGGAACACTGAAGCTTTCTTT
CASSLTAGRNTEAFF
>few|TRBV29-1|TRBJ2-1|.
TGCAGCGTTGAAAACCCAGGGGGGAATTTAAATGAGCAGTTCTTC
CSVENPGGNLNEQFF
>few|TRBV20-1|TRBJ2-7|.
TGCAGTGCTAGAACGGCTAGCTCTCGCTCCTACGAGCAGTACTTC
CSARTASSRSYEQYF
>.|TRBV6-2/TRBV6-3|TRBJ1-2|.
TGTGCCAGCATCTTAGAAGGGCGTGGCTATGGCTACACCTTC
CASILEGRGYGYTF
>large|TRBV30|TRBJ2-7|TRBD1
TGTGCCTGGGCGACAGGGGAATTAGGGCAGTACTTC
CAWATGELGQYF
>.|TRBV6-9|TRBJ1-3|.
TGTGCCAGCAGCCCCTCAGGGGCAGATGGAAACACCATATATTTT
CASSPSGADGNTIYF
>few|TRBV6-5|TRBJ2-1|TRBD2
TGTGCCAGCAGTTACTCACTTCCGGGACTAGCGGGAAGGACTAGTGAGCAGTTCTTC
CASSYSLPGLAGRTSEQFF
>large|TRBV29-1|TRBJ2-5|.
TGCAGCGGGGGAGGAGGGACCGAGACCCAGTACTTC
CSGGGGTETQYF
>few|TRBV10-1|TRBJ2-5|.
TGCGCCAGCGGCCAAGAGACCCAGTACTTC
CASGQETQYF
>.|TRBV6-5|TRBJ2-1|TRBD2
TGTGCCAGCAGTTCACTCGGGGGGGAGAGAAACAATGAGCAGTTCTTC
CASSSLGGERNNEQFF
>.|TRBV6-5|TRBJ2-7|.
TGTGCCAGCAGTTTGACAGGCTCCTACGAGCAGTACTTC
CASSLTGSYEQYF
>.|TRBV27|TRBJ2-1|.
TGTGCCAGCAGTTCAGGGGTAGCCGGAGGCAATGAGCAGTTCTTC
CASSSGVAGGNEQFF
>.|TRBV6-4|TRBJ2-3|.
TGTGCCAGCAGTGGGCAGGGCACAGATACGCAGTATTTT
CASSGQGTDTQYF
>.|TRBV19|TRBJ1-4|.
TGTGCCAGTTCGTCCGGGACGGCAACTAATGAAAAACTGTTTTTT
CASSSGTATNEKLFF
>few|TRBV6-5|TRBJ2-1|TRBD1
TGTGCCAGCAGTTCGGGGACAGGGCTGTACAATGAGCAGTTCTTC
CASSSGTGLYNEQFF
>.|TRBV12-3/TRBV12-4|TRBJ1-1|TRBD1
TGTGCCAGCAGTTTAGTGGTAGGGGGCTCCACTGAAGCTTTCTTT
CASSLVVGGSTEAFF
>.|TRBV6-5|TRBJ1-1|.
TGTGCCAGCAGTTATGGCAAGCCGAACACTGAAGCTTTCTTT
CASSYGKPNTEAFF
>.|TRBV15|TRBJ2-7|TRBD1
TGTGCCACCAGCAGAGGCCTCGGGACAGGGAGCTCCTACGAGCAGTACTTC
CATSRGLGTGSSYEQYF
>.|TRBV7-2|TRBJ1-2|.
TGTGCCAGCAGCCGGGGTGGGGCCGGTATAAGGTATGGCTACACCTTC
CASSRGGAGIRYGYTF
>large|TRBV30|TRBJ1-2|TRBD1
TGTGCCTGGACCGGACAGGGCGGGGGCTACACCTTC
CAWTGQGGGYTF
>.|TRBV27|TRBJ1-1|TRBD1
TGTGCCAGCAGTTTATCAGGGACAGGGAACACTGAAGCTTTCTTT
CASSLSGTGNTEAFF
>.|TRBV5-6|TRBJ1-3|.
TGTGCCAGCAGCTTGGGACCCATCTCTGAAAACACCATATATTTT
CASSLGPISENTIYF
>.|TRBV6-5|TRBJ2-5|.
TGTGCCAGCAGCCTATCCCGAGAGACCCAGTACTTC
CASSLSRETQYF
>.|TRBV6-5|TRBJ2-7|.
TGTGCCAGCAGAGAGGGGCCCCGGGGGTCCCGGAAGTACTTC
CASREGPRGSRKYF
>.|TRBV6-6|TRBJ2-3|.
TGTGCCAGCTCATTTACAGGGAGGACGAGCCCAGATACGCAGTATTTT
CASSFTGRTSPDTQYF
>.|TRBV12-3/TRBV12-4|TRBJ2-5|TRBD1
TGTGCCATCAGTTCCGCTACAGGGGGCAGGAGCGAGACCCAGTACTTC
CAISSATGGRSETQYF
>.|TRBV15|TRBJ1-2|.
TGTGCCACCAGCAGAGATATAGGAGAAAGGGCCAGCTTC
CATSRDIGERASF
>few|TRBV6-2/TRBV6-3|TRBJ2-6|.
TGTGCCAGCAGTTACATATTACAGGGTCTGAGCTCTGGGGCCAACGTCCTGACTTTC
CASSYILQGLSSGANVLTF
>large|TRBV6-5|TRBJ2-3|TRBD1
TGTGCCAGCAGACCCCGACAGGGCCTCGCAGATACGCAGTATTTT
CASRPRQGLADTQYF
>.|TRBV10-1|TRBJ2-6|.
TGCGCCAGCAGTTTAGGGACTGGGGCCAACGTCCTGACTTTC
CASSLGTGANVLTF
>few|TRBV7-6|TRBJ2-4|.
TGTGCCAGCAGCTTAGCGCCCAGCGGAAACATTCAGTACTTC
CASSLAPSGNIQYF
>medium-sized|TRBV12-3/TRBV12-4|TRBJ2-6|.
TGTGCCAGCAGTTTTCGGGGGTCTGGGGCCAACGTCCTGACTTTC
CASSFRGSGANVLTF
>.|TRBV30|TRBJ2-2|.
TGTGCCAGTAGTATGGGGGAATTCGGGGAGCTGTTTTTT
CASSMGEFGELFF
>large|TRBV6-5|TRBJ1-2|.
TGTGCCAGCAGTTACGAGCGGGGTAGGGGCTATGGCTACACCTTC
CASSYERGRGYGYTF
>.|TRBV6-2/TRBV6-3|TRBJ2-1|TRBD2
TGTGCCAGCAGACTCAGACTAGCGGGAGATGGCAATGAGCAGTTCTTC
CASRLRLAGDGNEQFF
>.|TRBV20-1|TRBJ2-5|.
TGCAGTGCTTCGCATGGGGGCCAGTACTTC
CSASHGGQYF
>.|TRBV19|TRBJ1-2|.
TGTGCCAGTAGGACGTGGGACTATGGCTACACCTTC
CASRTWDYGYTF